Presented here are 13 T cell receptor beta chains from one specimen sequenced in a study of neurological immune-mediated disorders. TCRdb reprocessed the 5' RACE reads with MiXCR, giving one entry per CDR3 protein. This table has around 62,000 distinct CDR3 sequences, around 4% appearing once. The sample taken for sequencing was PBMCs. Source of these receptors: a man aged 50 to 60 with multiple sclerosis.

This clonotype was observed at least ten times. The chain carries TRBV20-1 and TRBJ2-7, with TRBD1 matching 9 bases. The germline CDR1 and CDR2 sequences are DFQATT and SNEGSKA (reference sequence). J gave up 4 bases and V 7 bases, and 14 bases lay outside the gene matches. The CDR3 covers 15 residues. CDR3 amino acids: CSGTGQGLVYYEQYF. The CDR3 bases are TGCAGTGGGACGGGACAGGGTTTGGTCTATTACGAGCAGTACTTC.

There are many counts of this clonotype. The rearrangement joins TRBV5-1 to TRBJ2-3; D not certain. This CDR3 has 14 amino acids. Per the germline V gene, CDR1 is SGHRS and CDR2 is YFSETQ. The V gene lost 4 bases and the J gene lost 3 bases, with 12 bases spanning the gap. CDR3 sequence: CASSTAELTDTQYF. DNA of the CDR3: TGCGCCAGCAGCACGGCAGAACTAACAGATACGCAGTATTTT.

This clonotype has at least ten counts. The V gene is TRBV6-5, the J gene TRBJ2-3; D could derive from TRBD1 or TRBD2 (5 bases each). V was clipped by 2 bases and J by 4 bases, with 16 bases between them. This CDR3 spans 16 amino acids. In germline, CDR1 is MNHEY, CDR2 SVGAGI. Here the CDR3 reads CASSYGASFGADTQYF. The CDR3 DNA reads as TGTGCCAGCAGTTACGGGGCTAGCTTTGGTGCAGATACGCAGTATTTT.

This clonotype was observed at least ten times. The chain uses TRBV24-1 and TRBJ2-2; D not certain. The CDR3 runs to 14 residues. Germline CDR1 and CDR2: KGHDR and SFDVKD. The V gene lost 0 bases and the J gene lost 5 bases, with 6 bases spanning the gap. The CDR3 DNA reads as TGTGCCACCAGTGATTTGCCTTCGACCGGGGAGCTGTTTTTT. It yields the protein CATSDLPSTGELFF.

This clonotype was counted a few times. One end of the junction fails to match germline, which may point to a read error. The chain joins TRBV7-9 to TRBJ1-5; weak D call: TRBD1 (5 bases). This CDR3 has 14 residues. The germline CDR1 and CDR2 sequences are SEHNR and FQNEAQ (reference sequence). The CDR3 region has the DNA TGTGCCAGTGGGGGAGGGCTGAGCAATCAGCCCCAGAATTTT. This translates into CASGGGLSNQPQNF.

At least ten counts were recorded for this clonotype. This chain uses TRBV7-2 with TRBJ2-5; tentative D call: TRBD2 (7 bases). The germline gives CDR1 SGHTA, CDR2 FQGNSA. V lost 0 bases and J lost 1, with 12 bases in between. There are 16 residues in the CDR3. CDR3 sequence: CASSLAGGLVQETQYF. The CDR3 region has the DNA TGTGCCAGCAGCTTAGCGGGGGGGCTGGTCCAAGAGACCCAGTACTTC.

At least ten counts were recorded for this clonotype. The chain is built from TRBV9 and TRBJ2-2; unclear D gene. V was shortened by 0 bases and J by 0 bases, with 12 bases between the two germline ends. Germline CDR1 reads SGDLS; CDR2 reads YYNGEE. The CDR3 loop spans 17 amino acids. The CDR3 nucleotides are TGTGCCAGCAGCGTAGGATACCTGGCAGCGAACACCGGGGAGCTGTTTTTT. Translated: CASSVGYLAANTGELFF.

This clonotype was counted between two and nine times. The rearrangement links TRBV7-9 to TRBJ2-7, with 8 bases matching TRBD2. The CDR3 has 16 residues. Trimming removed 4 bases from V and 1 base from J; junction bases left unmatched: 9. Germline-derived CDR1 and CDR2 are SEHNR and FQNEAQ (reference sequence). For the CDR3, the DNA is TGTGCCAGCAGCTCACCAAGCGGGGGACCATCCTACGAGCAGTACTTC. It specifies CASSSPSGGPSYEQYF.

Many counts were recorded for this clonotype. This chain joins TRBV6-1 and TRBJ1-1; 9 bases map to TRBD1. Germline CDR1 MNHNS, CDR2 SASEGT. Losses at the gene ends were 3 bases for V and 3 bases for J; bases not matched to a gene: 5. This CDR3 has 15 residues. The CDR3 loop is CASSDYRGQDTEAFF. The CDR3 nucleotides read TGTGCCAGCAGTGACTACAGGGGGCAGGACACTGAAGCTTTCTTT.

This clonotype was seen at least ten times. The V gene is TRBV18, the J gene TRBJ2-5; D ambiguous. The CDR3 loop spans 12 amino acids. CDR1 and CDR2 from the germline V gene are KGHSH and LQKENI. Trimming took 1 base from V and 5 from J, leaving 5 bases between them. The CDR3 DNA follows: TGTGCCAGCTCACCACTGGGGGAGACCCAGTACTTC. As protein: CASSPLGETQYF. The complete variable domain, with remaining parts taken from reference TRBV18 and TRBJ2-5, reads NAGVMQNPRHLVRRRGQEARLRCSPMKGHSHVYWYRQLPEEGLKFMVYLQKENIIDESGMPKERFSAEFPKEGPSILRIQQVVRGDSAAYFCASSPLGETQYFGPGTRLLVL.

This clonotype was seen at least ten times. This chain uses TRBV20-1 with TRBJ2-2; 7 bases match TRBD2. This CDR3 spans 16 amino acids. V gave up 6 bases and J gave up 0 bases; unmatched junction bases: 10. CDR1 and CDR2 from the germline V gene are DFQATT and SNEGSKA (reference sequence). Written as DNA, the CDR3 is TGCAGTGCAACCCCAGCGGGGAGAACGAACACCGGGGAGCTGTTTTTT. This translates into CSATPAGRTNTGELFF.

This clonotype was seen ten or more times. V gene TRBV6-2 or TRBV6-3 combines with J gene TRBJ2-5, with D maybe TRBD2 (5 bases). Germline values: CDR1 MNHEY, CDR2 SVGEGT. V lost 7 bases and J lost 2, with 5 bases in between. The CDR3 spans 11 residues. The CDR3, as DNA: TGTGCCAGCAAGCGGCAAGAGACCCAGTACTTC. Translated: CASKRQETQYF.

This clonotype was seen ten or more times. In DNA form, the CDR3 reads TGCAGCGTGGAGGCAGGGATGAATCAGCCCCAGCATTTT. Residues: CSVEAGMNQPQHF. The chain is built from TRBV20-1 and TRBJ1-5, with a possible D match to TRBD1 (5 bases). The CDR3 loop spans 13 amino acids. The germline CDR1 and CDR2 sequences are DFQATT and SNEGSKA (reference sequence).